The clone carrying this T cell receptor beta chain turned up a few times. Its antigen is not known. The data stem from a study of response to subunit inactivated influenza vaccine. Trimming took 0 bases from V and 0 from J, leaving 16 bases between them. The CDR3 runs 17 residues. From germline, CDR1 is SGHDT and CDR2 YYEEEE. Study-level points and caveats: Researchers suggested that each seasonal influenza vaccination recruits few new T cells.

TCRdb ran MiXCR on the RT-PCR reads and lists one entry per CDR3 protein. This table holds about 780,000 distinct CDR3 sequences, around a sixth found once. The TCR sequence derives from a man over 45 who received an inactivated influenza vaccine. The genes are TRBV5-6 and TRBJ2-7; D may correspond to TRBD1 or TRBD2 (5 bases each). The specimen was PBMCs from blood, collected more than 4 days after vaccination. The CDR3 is CASSLAGVGGSSYEQYF. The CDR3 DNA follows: TGTGCCAGCAGCTTGGCGGGCGTTGGGGGAAGCTCCTACGAGCAGTACTTC.